This TCR beta chain was recovered during a study of T cell responses to AZD1222 COVID-19 vaccine. Looking at the study overall: Analyses pooled second doses at about 4 or about 12 weeks. Findings of the study overall: Variant regions that are unmutated are reportedly the target of nearly half of spike-specific TCRs. The donors showed a predominance of white British ancestry and of females, with possible underestimation of clonal diversity.

This clone was counted a single time. Antigen specificity is unknown. Germline CDR1 reads LNHDA; CDR2 reads SQIVND (reference sequence). Between the trimmed V and J ends, which lost 4 bases and 8 bases, there was a span of 11 bases. The CDR3 has 12 amino acids. Sequenced by immunoSEQ multiplex PCR; TCRdb stores in-frame clones only, minus some. The data contain 150,000 to 180,000 clones, roughly 90% of them singletons. The input for sequencing was peripheral blood, taken on day 0 of AZD1222 vaccination. The sequence derives from an adult in good health. The V gene is TRBV19, the J gene TRBJ1-2; TRBD1 might be the D (6 bases). The CDR3 is CASSSPGAGYTF. CDR3 DNA: TGTGCCAGTAGTAGCCCAGGGGCCGGCTACACCTTC. Supplemented by reference TRBV19 and TRBJ1-2, the full variable domain reads DGGITQSPKYLFRKEGQNVTLSCEQNLNHDAMYWYRQDPGQGLRLIYYSQIVNDFQKGDIAEGYSVSREKKESFPLTVTSAQKNPTAFYLCASSSPGAGYTFGSGTRLTVV.